The 5 T cell receptor beta chains in this list originate from one sample, sequenced in a study of blood T cell repertoires in COVID-19. The repertoire was sequenced with immunoSEQ multiplex PCR; TCRdb's copy has only in-frame clones and lacks some. This table has 100,000 to 150,000 clones, roughly 90% appearing once. The sequenced material came from peripheral blood. These receptor sequences come from a man between 65 and 85 years old with active COVID-19.

The genes are TRBV5-1 and TRBJ2-3; D remains ambiguous. The ends were cut back, 0 bases at V and 6 bases at J, with 8 bases in the middle. CDR3 length equals 13 residues. Germline lookup yields CDR1 SGHRS and CDR2 YFSETQ. CDR3 in amino acids: CASSLVNSDTQYF. DNA of the CDR3: TGCGCCAGCAGCTTGGTTAACAGCGATACGCAGTATTTT.

This chain connects TRBV4-1 to TRBJ2-5; 7 bases line up with TRBD2. V lost 1 base, J lost 3 bases, and 5 bases stayed unmatched. The length of the CDR3 is 15 residues. CDR1 is MGHRA, CDR2 YSYEKL, per germline. The CDR3 DNA reads as TGCGCCAGCAGCCAAGCCTGGGACTACGAAGAGACCCAGTACTTC. Protein sequence: CASSQAWDYEETQYF.

The chain has TRBV7-3 and TRBJ2-3; D remains ambiguous. Trimming pared 0 bases from V and 6 bases from J, leaving 7 bases between. CDR3 length: 13 amino acids. The germline gives CDR1 SGHTA, CDR2 FQGTGA. CDR3 protein: CASSLTAADTQYF. In DNA, the CDR3 is TGTGCCAGCAGCTTAACCGCCGCGGATACGCAGTATTTT.

This rearrangement joins TRBV5-4 to TRBJ2-7, with 8 nucleotides matching TRBD2. CDR3 length: 15 residues. Germline V gives CDR1 SGHNT, CDR2 YYREEE (reference sequence). Unmatched junction bases numbered 6, after V lost 0 bases and J lost 4 bases. The CDR3: CASSLGREGRYEQYF. The CDR3, as DNA: TGTGCCAGCAGCTTGGGACGGGAGGGCCGGTACGAGCAGTACTTC.

The V gene is TRBV18, the J gene TRBJ1-5, with 10 nucleotides matching TRBD1. The germline V gene encodes CDR1 KGHSH and CDR2 LQKENI. V was pared by 3 bases and J by 7 bases, with 3 bases of the junction left unmatched. CDR3 length: 14 residues. CDR3 bases: TGTGCCAGCTCACCCGGGACAGGGGACCAGCCCCAGCATTTT. Translated, it gives CASSPGTGDQPQHF.